This T cell receptor beta chain was sequenced for a study of control samples from healthy donors and cancer patients. CDR3 size: 15 residues. Germline V gene sequence: CDR1 SGHTA, CDR2 FQGTGA. Trimming took 2 bases from V and 2 from J, leaving 11 bases between them. The protocol was immunoSEQ multiplex PCR, while the TCRdb copy is restricted to in-frame clones and leaves out a portion. The profile shows some 79,000 clones, over 75% of them singletons. This clonotype was obtained from a woman between 50 and 59 years old in good health. The rearrangement links TRBV7-3 to TRBJ2-3; D remains unclear. Sample: blood. CDR3 sequence (DNA): TGTGCCAGCAGCTTATCCTCGGTGCCCACAGATACGCAGTATTTT. It yields the protein CASSLSSVPTDTQYF. Full variable domain (rest looked up from reference TRBV7-3 and TRBJ2-3): GAGVSQTPSNKVTEKGKYVELRCDPISGHTALYWYRQSLGQGPEFLIYFQGTGAADDSGLPNDRFFAVRPEGSVSTLKIQRTERGDSAVYLCASSLSSVPTDTQYFGPGTRLTVL.